This TCR beta chain was documented in a study of cytotoxic CD8 clonotypes in ibrutinib-treated CLL (dated by TCRdb to about 2021). Study-level background: In this cohort, around 14 patients were treatment-naive and 11 to 12 were relapsed/refractory, while roughly 17 had unmutated IGHV. Responses were partial in some 24 patients and complete in 2; after median about 5.5 years follow-up, roughly 14 stayed in remission and some twelve progressed. Response samples were obtained after a median of approximately twelve months of treatment, with a range of about 6 to 40 months. An average of about 260,000 productive templates and some 99,000 productive rearrangements was obtained per sample. Longitudinal samples were available for about 30% of the roughly 86 trial participants. Cryopreserved peripheral blood mononuclear cells were obtained prior to treatment, at the time of response, and at either disease progression or sustained remission. Every remission and progressive disease sample was obtained while ibrutinib was still being received by the patients. The paper's findings and limits, for the study overall: Public clonotypes were rare and either shrank or stayed stable during treatment, and the rise in clonality at ibrutinib response reflected expansion of private clonotypes. Sampling times were not matched between sustained-remission and progressing patients, and lymph node repertoires were not studied. Baseline clonality was found to be higher than that of age-matched healthy donors and was strongly correlated with circulating CD8+ T-cell counts. At ibrutinib response clonality went up, during sustained remission it held steady, and at progression it dropped back toward baseline.

On a MiSeq, deep resolution sequencing aimed for a depth between 1 in 1 million and 1 in 200,000 T cells, with each clonotype covered approximately 9.8x on average. The immunoSEQ hsTCRB Kit was used to generate the TCR beta libraries. In the original analysis: The data were analyzed with ImmunoSEQ Analyzer and ImmunoSEQ Data Assistant, and V, D and J gene assignments followed IMGT definitions. Clonality, which ranges from 0 to 1, was calculated by subtracting the normalized Shannon entropy of productive rearrangement frequencies from one. Only overrepresented clonotypes making up at least 0.05% of each patient's repertoire were included in the public clonotype analysis. Some 14 age-matched healthy donor repertoires from immuneACCESS served as clonality controls. TCRdb's version of the immuneACCESS table is confined to in-frame rearrangements and falls short of the full clone set. An unresolved V gene accounts for under half of the shortfall where checked; the remainder is of unknown origin. That table is the source of V, J and clone size, and D and trimming were worked out from the DNA. This sample is represented by 250,000 to 350,000 clones; more than 70% of them were singletons. 5.6% of the sample is held by the ten biggest clonotypes.

The time point label, as the study defines it: progressive disease on ibrutinib. For TCR beta library preparation, roughly 2.2 micrograms of genomic DNA were isolated from cryopreserved PBMCs. Longitudinal blood samples from CLL patients receiving ibrutinib monotherapy were subjected to high-throughput TCR beta sequencing. The patients took part in an open-label, single-center phase 2 trial of ibrutinib monotherapy. V ends up 1 base short and J 7 bases short, with an unmatched junction base count of 6. Including the terminal cysteine and phenylalanine, the CDR3 comprises 16 residues. This entry keeps only the CDR3 DNA: 48 bases, framed from base 1. CDR1 and CDR2, looked up from the germline V gene (reference sequence), are SEHNR and FQNEAQ. This clone occurred a few times. Its antigen is unknown. No base quality information exists; no much larger clone differs at one position.

Sequencing was performed on PBMCs, taken at disease progression, from a patient treated with ibrutinib. The chain is assembled from TRBV7-9 and TRBJ1-6, with 8 bases in between that match TRBD1. The TCR comes from a human donor with chronic lymphocytic leukemia. The CDR3 protein: CASSLDPYRGNSPLHF. The DNA reads as follows: TGTGCCAGCAGCTTAGATCCGTACAGGGGGAATTCACCCCTCCACTTT.